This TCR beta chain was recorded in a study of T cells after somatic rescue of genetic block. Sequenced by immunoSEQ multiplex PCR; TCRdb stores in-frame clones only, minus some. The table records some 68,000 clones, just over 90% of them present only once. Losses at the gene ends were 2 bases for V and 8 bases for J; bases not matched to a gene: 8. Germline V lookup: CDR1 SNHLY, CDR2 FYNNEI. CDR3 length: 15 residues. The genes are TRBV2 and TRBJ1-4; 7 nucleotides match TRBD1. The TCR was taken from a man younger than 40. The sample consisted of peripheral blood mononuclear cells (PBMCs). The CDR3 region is CASSEIDREDEKLFF. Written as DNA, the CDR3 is TGTGCCAGCAGTGAAATCGACAGGGAGGACGAAAAACTGTTTTTT.